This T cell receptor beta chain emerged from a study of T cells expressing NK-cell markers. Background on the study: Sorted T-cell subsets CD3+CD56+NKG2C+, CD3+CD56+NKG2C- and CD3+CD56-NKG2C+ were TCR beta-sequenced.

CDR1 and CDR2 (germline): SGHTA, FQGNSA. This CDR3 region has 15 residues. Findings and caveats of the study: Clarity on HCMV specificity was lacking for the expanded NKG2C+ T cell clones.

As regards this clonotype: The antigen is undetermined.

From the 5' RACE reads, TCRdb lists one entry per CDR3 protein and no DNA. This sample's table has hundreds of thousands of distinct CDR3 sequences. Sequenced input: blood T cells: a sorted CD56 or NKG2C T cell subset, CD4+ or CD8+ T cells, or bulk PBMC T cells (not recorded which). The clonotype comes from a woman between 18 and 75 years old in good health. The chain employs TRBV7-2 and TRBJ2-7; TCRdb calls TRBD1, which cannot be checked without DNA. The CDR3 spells CASSLQSGGHYEQYF.